This T cell receptor (beta chain) was sequenced during a study of shared clonotypes between healthy human individuals (dated by TCRdb to 2020 to 2022). As for the study more broadly: The cohort included a few men and a couple of women between 18 and 49 years of age. For each donor, CD4 naive and CD4 memory were each given three plates, CD8 naive was given two plates, and CD8 memory was given one plate. Libraries were prepared and TCR repertoires were sequenced by different laboratories using diverse techniques, in order to increase sequencing depth and limit assay-specific biases. To estimate repertoire size and how much clonotype sharing occurs between individuals, the study deeply sequenced the blood TCR repertoires of roughly 5 healthy adults. Per donor, leukapheresis produced somewhere between about 0.94 and 9 billion PBMCs.

General findings and caveats noted by the study authors: Estimated clonotype richness was generally larger for naive than for memory subsets. Higher generation probabilities were observed for clonotypes shared by all four sorted-subset donors than for non-shared clonotypes. Even with the large sequencing depth, rarefaction of the sorted-subset datasets indicated that sequencing was incomplete. Based on pairwise subsampling, the degree of clonotype sharing among donors was expected to be affected by sequencing depth. Because the study included only a small number of donors, the genetic and exposure-history diversity represented was limited. About 4.5% of naive CD4, around 3.6% of naive CD8, about 2.4% of memory CD4, and about 0.4% of memory CD8 clonotypes were shared across several donors. Only blood was sampled, and tissue TCR repertoires likely differ from those in blood.

Turning to this clone: What antigen it recognizes has not been identified. Base qualities were left out, and no much larger clone turns up one base away.

The donors were healthy, HIV-negative adults with no recently reported acute infections or vaccinations. Every donor was a Caucasian adult living in Nashville, Tennessee, USA. Magnetic negative selection was used to enrich CD4+ T cells, after which naive cells were positively selected on CD45RA and the negative fraction became the memory subset. After blood collection by leukapheresis, PBMCs were isolated using Ficoll-Histopaque density gradient centrifugation and then cryopreserved in the vapor phase of liquid nitrogen. Analytical flow cytometry was used to check the purity and quantity of each magnetically sorted T cell population. Genomic DNA was isolated from every sorted fraction and measured by UV absorbance on a Nanodrop 2000c. Ends trimmed: V by 3 bases, J by 2 bases; bases unmatched to a gene: 8. The CDR3 runs 17 residues from the cysteine to the phenylalanine. CDR3 DNA only is kept here, 51 bases in frame from base 1. CDR1 SEHNR and CDR2 FQNEAQ were looked up in the germline V gene (reference sequence).

Using the deep immunoSEQ assay, TCR CDR3 regions were amplified from genomic DNA by multiplex PCR. Extracted genomic DNA from each cell subset was spread evenly across all wells of several immunoSEQ 96-well plates, with each plate serving as a replicate. For sorted subsets, approximately 210 ng genomic DNA, equal to tens of thousands of T cell genomes, was loaded into each replicate PCR. The purified libraries were quantified using a Qubit 3.0 fluorometer, sized with a Bioanalyzer 2100, and then quantified again using the KAPA Library Quantification kit. Each immunoSEQ 96-well plate was sequenced on its own single-read 150-cycle Illumina NextSeq 550 flow cell. Per the authors' processing: Because the immunoSEQ output included only junctional sequences and no quality scores, the filtering could not be the same as the filtering used for full-length reads. To assign V/J genes and CDR3, sequences were annotated against IMGT germline references using PyIR, a Python wrapper for IgBLAST v1.9. Reads with weak V/J assignments (E-value above 1e-6), missing CDR3, stop codons, out-of-frame junctions, or ambiguous translated residues were removed. V3J clonotypes were defined as sequences sharing an identical inferred V gene, J gene, and CDR3 amino acid sequence. The percentage overlap between two repertoires was calculated by dividing the number of shared unique clonotypes by the size of the smaller repertoire. Repertoire richness was assessed with RTK rarefaction, the Chao1 estimator, and Recon v2.1 estimates of unobserved clonotypes. Generation probabilities for all TCRbeta clonotypes obtained by the gDNA method from several donors were computed using OLGA. Imported from immuneACCESS, the table was reduced by TCRdb to in-frame sequences with V and J called. These copies leave out some clones; in studies compared against another copy, an unresolved V gene accounts for under half, and the cause of the remainder is not known. That table furnishes V, J and clone size, whereas the DNA furnished D and trimming. This sample gives 170,000 or so clones in total; about 68% of them show up just once. The top ten clonotypes cover around 9.3% of the sample.

This TCR was sampled from a young man in good health. The V gene is TRBV7-9 and the J gene is TRBJ2-7; TRBD1 agrees with 12 junctional bases. Material for sequencing was memory CD4+ T cells sorted from blood. Sample cell subset or site, as interpreted from the label and publication: CD45RA-negative fraction. The CDR3 protein is CASSFNLGQGAAYEQYF. The DNA sequence is as follows: TGTGCCAGCAGCTTTAACTTGGGACAGGGGGCCGCCTACGAGCAGTACTTC.